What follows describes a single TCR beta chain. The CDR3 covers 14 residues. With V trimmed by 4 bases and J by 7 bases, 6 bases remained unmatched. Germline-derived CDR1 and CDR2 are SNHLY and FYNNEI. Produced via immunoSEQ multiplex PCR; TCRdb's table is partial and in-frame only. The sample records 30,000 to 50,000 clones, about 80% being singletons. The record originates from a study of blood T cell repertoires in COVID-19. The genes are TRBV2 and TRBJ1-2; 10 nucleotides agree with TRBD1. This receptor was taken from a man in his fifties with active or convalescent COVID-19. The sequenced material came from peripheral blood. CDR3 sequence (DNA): TGTGCCAGCAGTGGCGACAGGGGGCGGGGTGGCTACACCTTC. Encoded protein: CASSGDRGRGGYTF. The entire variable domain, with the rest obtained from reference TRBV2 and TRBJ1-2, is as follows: EPEVTQTPSHQVTQMGQEVILRCVPISNHLYFYWYRQILGQKVEFLVSFYNNEISEKSEIFDDQFSVERPDGSNFTLKIRSTKLEDSAMYFCASSGDRGRGGYTFGSGTRLTVV.